These 28 T cell receptor beta chains came from one sample sequenced in a study of T cell responses to AZD1222 COVID-19 vaccine. Data came from immunoSEQ multiplex PCR; TCRdb stores just in-frame clones and leaves some out. The sample carries about 21,000 clones, roughly 80% recorded once. Sequenced material: peripheral blood, taken 28 days after the second AZD1222 dose. These TCRs come from an adult who received the AZD1222 COVID-19 vaccine.

This chain uses TRBV5-6 with TRBJ1-5; D uncertain. Trimming shortened V by 0 bases and J by 9 bases, and 7 bases separated the two germline ends. Germline V gene data show CDR1 as SGHDT and CDR2 as YYEEEE. The CDR3 length is 12 residues. In DNA, the CDR3 is TGTGCCAGCAGCTTGGGTGAATCGCCCCAGCATTTT. Translated: CASSLGESPQHF.

The chain is built from TRBV5-1 and TRBJ2-7, with D perhaps assigned TRBD1 or TRBD2 (6 bases each). This CDR3 spans 16 amino acids. Germline-derived CDR1 and CDR2 are SGHRS and YFSETQ. V was trimmed by 3 bases and J by 3 bases, leaving 19 bases between them. The CDR3 nucleotides are TGCGCCAGCAGCTGGACCGCAGGGGAGGAAGACTACGAGCAGTACTTC. Its protein product is CASSWTAGEEDYEQYF.

This chain links TRBV29-1 with TRBJ2-1; 8 nucleotides agree with TRBD1. With 7 bases clipped from V and 8 bases from J, the junction kept 10 bases outside the gene matches. CDR3 size: 13 residues. CDR1 and CDR2 (germline): SQVTM, ANQGSEA. DNA for the CDR3: TGCAGCGGGAACAGGGGGAGAGGCGATGAGCAGTTCTTC. It translates to CSGNRGRGDEQFF.

The rearrangement uses TRBV4-2 and TRBJ2-1; 7 bases agree with TRBD2. The CDR3 has 17 amino acids. Losses at the gene ends were 4 bases for V and 5 bases for J; bases not matched to a gene: 14. Germline loops: CDR1 LGHNA, CDR2 YNFKEQ. The CDR3 loop reads CASSPKAGRPKDNEQFF. DNA of the CDR3: TGTGCCAGCAGCCCTAAAGCGGGGCGCCCCAAAGACAATGAGCAGTTCTTC.

This clone was counted once. The CDR3 is CASSLEQGYSPLHF. CDR3 sequence (DNA): TGCGCCAGCAGCTTGGAACAGGGGTATTCACCCCTCCACTTT. The chain employs TRBV5-1 and TRBJ1-6, with 7 bases aligning to TRBD1. V shed 0 bases and J 8 bases; nucleotides not matched to a gene: 2. Germline assignment: CDR1 SGHRS and CDR2 YFSETQ. This CDR3 spans 14 amino acids. Full variable domain (missing parts from reference TRBV5-1 and TRBJ1-6): KAGVTQTPRYLIKTRGQQVTLSCSPISGHRSVSWYQQTPGQGLQFLFEYFSETQRNKGNFPGRFSGRQFSNSRSEMNVSTLELGDSALYLCASSLEQGYSPLHFGNGTRLTVT.

The rearrangement links TRBV6-5 to TRBJ1-2; 7 bases align to TRBD1. The V and J ends lost 8 bases and 3 bases, in that order; junction bases with no gene match: 6. Per the germline V gene, CDR1 is MNHEY and CDR2 is SVGAGI. The CDR3 totals 13 residues. CDR3 DNA: TGTGCCAGCCGACAGGGACTCCACTATGGCTACACCTTC. This sequence encodes CASRQGLHYGYTF.

This clone turned up a few times. V is TRBV5-8 and J is TRBJ1-3, with a possible D match to TRBD1 (5 bases). From germline, CDR1 is SGHTS and CDR2 YDEGEE. The germline V and J ends were trimmed by 3 bases and 8 bases, with 18 bases remaining between them. This CDR3 region has 15 residues. The CDR3 coding sequence is TGTGCCAGCAGCTGGGGGTCAGAAGGTTTGGACACCATATATTTT. It translates to CASSWGSEGLDTIYF.

The chain couples TRBV12-3 or TRBV12-4 to TRBJ1-1, with 9 nucleotides matching TRBD1. J gave up 7 bases and V 10 bases, and 10 bases lay outside the gene matches. This CDR3 comprises 13 residues. In nucleotides, the CDR3 is TGTGCCATACAAACAGGGGGCGCGGGTGAAGCTTTCTTT. Translating gives CAIQTGGAGEAFF.

The chain combines TRBV5-4 with TRBJ2-4; 8 bases map to TRBD1. This CDR3 spans 13 amino acids. V lost 6 bases, J lost 5 bases, and 4 bases stayed unmatched. Germline CDR1 and CDR2: SGHNT and YYREEE (reference sequence). CDR3 coding DNA: TGTGCCAGCACCGAGGACAGGGAAAACATTCAGTACTTC. This translates into CASTEDRENIQYF.

CDR3: CASRQPSGNTDTQYF. The CDR3 nucleotides are TGTGCCAGCAGACAACCTAGCGGGAACACAGATACGCAGTATTTT. The chain recombines TRBV28 with TRBJ2-3; 9 positions agree with TRBD2. Germline assignment: CDR1 MDHEN and CDR2 SYDVKM. This CDR3 is built from 15 residues. V shed 6 bases and J 2 bases; nucleotides not matched to a gene: 6.

This chain uses TRBV7-2 with TRBJ2-1; 9 positions match TRBD2. Trimming cost V 4 bases and J 7 bases; bases outside gene matches: 11. The CDR3 sequence is 16 residues long. Looked up from germline, CDR1 is SGHTA and CDR2 is FQGNSA. CDR3 bases: TGTGCCAGCAGCTCCCATAGCGGGAGAGTGGGTAATGAGCAGTTCTTC. Amino acid sequence: CASSSHSGRVGNEQFF.

The chain couples TRBV29-1 to TRBJ2-7, with TRBD2 as a possible D gene (6 bases). CDR3 length equals 13 residues. Germline CDR1 SQVTM, CDR2 ANQGSEA. Trimming shortened V by 4 bases and J by 0 bases, and 10 bases separated the two germline ends. In DNA form, the CDR3 reads TGCAGCGTTGTGGCGGGGCCCTCCTACGAGCAGTACTTC. Its translation is CSVVAGPSYEQYF.

The V gene is TRBV29-1, the J gene TRBJ1-3; tentative D call: TRBD1 (6 bases). The CDR3 runs to 16 residues. The V end lost 0 bases, the J end lost 2 bases, and 14 bases lay between the germline ends. The germline V gene encodes CDR1 SQVTM and CDR2 ANQGSEA. The CDR3 bases are TGCAGCGTTGAAGATGGTGCAGGGGCTACTGGAAACACCATATATTTT. Residues: CSVEDGAGATGNTIYF.

The chain joins TRBV11-2 to TRBJ2-7, with D hard to call. The CDR3 runs to 13 residues. Germline V CDR1 and CDR2: SGHAT, FQNNGV. Trimming took off 5 bases at V and 6 bases at J, with 14 bases between the two ends. The CDR3 sequence is CASSPGRLAEQYF. CDR3 sequence (DNA): TGTGCCAGCAGCCCCGGTAGACTCGCCGAGCAGTACTTC.

This rearrangement joins TRBV21-1 to TRBJ2-7; TRBD1 is taken as the D call from the table, unchecked against the DNA. TRBV21-1 is a pseudogene. CDR3 length: 14 residues. The CDR3 reads CASSNGHPSYEQYF. The CDR3 DNA is TGTGCCAGCAGCAATGGACATCCCTCCTACGAGCAGTACTTC.

Only one count was recorded for this clone. The V gene is TRBV14, the J gene TRBJ1-1; tentatively, D is TRBD1 (6 bases). The CDR3 extends over 15 amino acids. V lost 0 bases, J lost 1 base, and 9 bases lay in between. Germline assignment: CDR1 SGHDN and CDR2 FVKESK. This chain's CDR3 is CASSQEGGSNTEAFF. CDR3 in DNA: TGTGCCAGCAGCCAAGAAGGGGGGTCGAACACTGAAGCTTTCTTT.

The gene calls are TRBV28 and TRBJ1-5; the match to TRBD1 covers 8 bases. From germline, CDR1 is MDHEN and CDR2 SYDVKM. Losses at the gene ends were 3 bases for V and 3 bases for J; bases not matched to a gene: 4. The CDR3 consists of 15 residues. CDR3 in DNA: TGTGCCAGCAGTTTCCCAGGGGGCGACAATCAGCCCCAGCATTTT. Its translation: CASSFPGGDNQPQHF.

The chain carries TRBV19 and TRBJ2-5; D is undetermined. Germline CDR1 and CDR2: LNHDA and SQIVND (reference sequence). The CDR3 loop spans 13 amino acids. The V end lost 1 base, the J end lost 5 bases, and 8 bases lay between the germline ends. The CDR3 nucleotides read TGTGCCAGTAGTATAGGGAACGAGGAGACCCAGTACTTC. This encodes CASSIGNEETQYF.

The chain uses TRBV18 and TRBJ2-5; D is possibly TRBD2 (6 bases). From germline, CDR1 is KGHSH and CDR2 LQKENI. V was shortened by 4 bases and J by 5 bases, with 20 bases between the two germline ends. The CDR3 loop spans 16 amino acids. This CDR3 reads CASSLIPTSNKETQYF. The CDR3 nucleotides read TGTGCCAGCTCACTAATCCCGACTAGTAATAAGGAGACCCAGTACTTC. Based on the CDR3 plus reference TRBV18 and TRBJ2-5, the full variable domain is NAGVMQNPRHLVRRRGQEARLRCSPMKGHSHVYWYRQLPEEGLKFMVYLQKENIIDESGMPKERFSAEFPKEGPSILRIQQVVRGDSAAYFCASSLIPTSNKETQYFGPGTRLLVL.

The chain recombines TRBV5-1 with TRBJ2-1; TRBD2 matches 8 bases. Germline V lookup: CDR1 SGHRS, CDR2 YFSETQ. The CDR3 totals 16 residues. V lost 5 bases to trimming and J lost 3 bases; unmatched junction nucleotides: 10. The CDR3, as DNA: TGCGCCAGCAGTTTTTACACTAGCGGTCGCTACAATGAGCAGTTCTTC. Protein sequence: CASSFYTSGRYNEQFF.

The chain carries TRBV2 and TRBJ1-1, with 8 bases aligning to TRBD1. Looked up from germline, CDR1 is SNHLY and CDR2 is FYNNEI. V was clipped by 7 bases and J by 10 bases; unmatched bases: 8. CDR3 length: 12 residues. CDR3 in DNA: TGTGCCAGCACTACAGGGGGGGAGGGAGCTTTCTTT. Its protein product is CASTTGGEGAFF.

This chain uses TRBV10-3 with TRBJ1-6, with TRBD1 matching over 11 bases. Trimming cost V 6 bases and J 9 bases; bases outside gene matches: 4. Germline CDR1 ENHRY, CDR2 SYGVKD. This CDR3 has 14 amino acids. The CDR3 DNA is TGTGCCATCAGGCCGGGACAGGGGGGTTCACCCCTCCACTTT. As protein: CAIRPGQGGSPLHF.

This chain links TRBV7-3 with TRBJ2-1; 8 positions match TRBD2. The CDR3 extends over 14 amino acids. With 5 bases clipped from V and 7 bases from J, the junction kept 7 bases outside the gene matches. CDR1 SGHTA and CDR2 FQGTGA come from the germline V gene. The CDR3 nucleotides read TGTGCCAGCAGCCGGACTAGCCTTGGGAATGAGCAGTTCTTC. Translated: CASSRTSLGNEQFF.

V and J are TRBV5-5 and TRBJ1-3, with D perhaps TRBD1 (5 bases). The CDR3 is 15 residues long. Trimming removed 4 bases from V and 0 bases from J, with 11 bases in between. CDR1 SGHKS and CDR2 YYEKEE come from the germline V gene (reference sequence). In nucleotides, the CDR3 is TGTGCCAGCAGCCAAGACAGAACCTCTGGAAACACCATATATTTT. Amino acid sequence: CASSQDRTSGNTIYF.

The V call is TRBV9, the J call TRBJ2-6; 7 bases are a match to TRBD1. Germline V CDR1 and CDR2: SGDLS, YYNGEE. There are 16 residues in the CDR3. V was clipped by 4 bases and J by 1 base; unmatched bases: 5. Here the CDR3 DNA reads TGTGCCAGCAGCCCTACAGGGGTATCTGGGGCCAACGTCCTGACTTTC. It yields the protein CASSPTGVSGANVLTF.

The chain recombines TRBV11-2 with TRBJ2-1; 12 bases map to TRBD2. The V and J ends lost 4 bases and 7 bases, in that order; junction bases with no gene match: 8. Germline CDR1 SGHAT, CDR2 FQNNGV. This CDR3 is built from 16 residues. In DNA form, the CDR3 reads TGTGCCAGCAGCTCCACGACTAGCGGGAGAGTTAATGAGCAGTTCTTC. Its protein is CASSSTTSGRVNEQFF.

This clone was seen a few times. V is TRBV5-1 and J is TRBJ2-7, with TRBD2 matching over 8 bases. In germline, CDR1 is SGHRS, CDR2 YFSETQ. This CDR3 has 15 amino acids. V shed 3 bases and J 3 bases; nucleotides not matched to a gene: 8. CDR3 nucleotides: TGCGCCAGCAGCTCCGGTCTAGCGGGTTACTACGAGCAGTACTTC. Protein: CASSSGLAGYYEQYF.

As DNA, the CDR3 is TGTGCCAGTAGGGACCGAAAAGGGGAGACCCAGTACTTC. This sequence encodes CASRDRKGETQYF. The chain links TRBV19 to TRBJ2-5, with unresolved D. Trimming removed 6 bases from V and 5 bases from J, with 13 bases in between. The CDR3 consists of 13 residues. Germline CDR1 is LNHDA and CDR2 is SQIVND (reference sequence).